These 24 T cell receptor beta chains originate from one sample sequenced in a study of blood T cell repertoires in COVID-19. Clones were sequenced by immunoSEQ multiplex PCR, and TCRdb holds only the in-frame ones, with some missing. The sample yields some 300,000 clones, roughly 91% seen once. Sequences were obtained from PBMCs or T cells enriched from blood (not recorded which). These receptor sequences come from a woman aged 25 to 39 who had recovered from COVID-19.

This clone was recorded only once. The chain uses TRBV27 and TRBJ2-1; possibly TRBD2 for D (5 bases). The CDR3 totals 14 residues. From germline, CDR1 is MNHEY and CDR2 SMNVEV (reference sequence). V lost 3 bases and J 9 bases, leaving 15 bases between the germline ends. The CDR3 sequence: CASSFQRDIGEQFF. The CDR3 region has the DNA TGTGCCAGCAGTTTTCAACGGGATATCGGTGAGCAGTTCTTC.

The chain combines TRBV6-5 with TRBJ2-1; no reliable D call. The CDR3 extends over 11 amino acids. Germline CDR1 MNHEY, CDR2 SVGAGI. Trimming took off 6 bases at V and 5 bases at J, with 5 bases between the two ends. DNA for the CDR3: TGTGCCAGCAGGCGGCACAATGAGCAGTTCTTC. It encodes CASRRHNEQFF.

The chain has TRBV13 and TRBJ2-3; 7 bases map to TRBD1. The V and J ends lost 5 bases and 1 base, in that order; junction bases with no gene match: 18. The CDR3 is made up of 19 amino acids. Germline V gene data show CDR1 as PRHDT and CDR2 as FYEKMQ (reference sequence). Here the CDR3 DNA reads TGTGCCAGCAGCCCCACTCGGGGCAGGGGGAATGTAGGCACAGATACGCAGTATTTT. It is translated as CASSPTRGRGNVGTDTQYF.

Comments on this clone: Compared with germline, one end of the junction differs, possibly owing to a read error. The gene calls are TRBV7-8 and TRBJ2-7; 9 bases agree with TRBD2. Germline loops: CDR1 SGHVS, CDR2 FQNEAQ. This CDR3 is built from 14 residues. The CDR3 loop reads CASSLGTSSDEQYF. The CDR3 DNA follows: TGTGCCAGCAGCTTGGGGACTAGCTCCGACGAGCAGTACTTC.

The CDR3 region has the DNA TGTGCCAGCAGAGACAGGGGATACTACAATGAGCAGTTCTTC. As protein: CASRDRGYYNEQFF. The rearrangement links TRBV2 to TRBJ2-1; 8 nucleotides agree with TRBD1. Germline lookup yields CDR1 SNHLY and CDR2 FYNNEI. This CDR3 has 14 residues. The V and J ends lost 6 bases and 3 bases, in that order; junction bases with no gene match: 4.

V and J are TRBV3-1 (or the pseudogene TRBV3-2) and TRBJ1-2; D gene unclear. The germline V gene has CDR1 LGHDT and CDR2 YNNKEL (reference sequence). CDR3 length: 15 amino acids. V shed 0 bases and J shed 5 bases, with 13 bases lying between them. DNA of the CDR3: TGTGCCAGCAGCCAAGATATCCCTTTAACTTATGGCTACACCTTC. Encoded protein: CASSQDIPLTYGYTF.

The chain is built from TRBV6-5 and TRBJ1-3, with 7 bases that match TRBD1. The CDR3 is 15 amino acids. Germline V CDR1 and CDR2: MNHEY, SVGAGI. With 4 bases clipped from V and 0 bases from J, the junction kept 3 bases outside the gene matches. CDR3 DNA sequence: TGTGCCAGCAGTTCGACAGGGTCCTCTGGAAACACCATATATTTT. Protein: CASSSTGSSGNTIYF.

The rearrangement uses TRBV10-3 and TRBJ2-5; D remains unclear. The CDR3 sequence is 16 residues long. The germline V gene has CDR1 ENHRY and CDR2 SYGVKD. Trimming pared 4 bases from V and 5 bases from J, leaving 20 bases between. CDR3 amino acids: CAISGGLFSQAETQYF. CDR3 in DNA: TGTGCCATCAGTGGTGGGCTATTCTCTCAGGCGGAGACCCAGTACTTC.

V usage is TRBV25-1 and J usage is TRBJ1-1; possibly TRBD1 for D (5 bases). CDR3 size: 13 residues. CDR1 and CDR2 from the germline V gene are MGHDK and SYGVNS. Trimming took 3 bases from V and 4 from J, leaving 9 bases between them. CDR3 sequence reads: CASSDGGATEAFF. For the CDR3, the DNA is TGTGCCAGCAGTGACGGAGGGGCCACTGAAGCTTTCTTT.

The chain has TRBV15 and TRBJ1-2; TRBD1 might be the D (6 bases). The V end lost 0 bases, the J end lost 8 bases, and 19 bases lay between the germline ends. There are 16 residues in the CDR3. Germline values: CDR1 LNHNV, CDR2 YYDKDF (reference sequence). The CDR3 DNA is TGTGCCACCAGCAGAGATCGGACAGTACTATTTGAGGGCTACACCTTC. Translation: CATSRDRTVLFEGYTF.

This chain connects TRBV29-1 to TRBJ2-7; TRBD2 is a possible D gene (6 bases). Germline V CDR1 and CDR2: SQVTM, ANQGSEA. The CDR3 spans 12 residues. Trimming cost V 5 bases and J 0 bases, with 8 bases left between them. In DNA form, the CDR3 reads TGCAGCGTTACGGGGGACTCCTACGAGCAGTACTTC. Protein product: CSVTGDSYEQYF.

This rearrangement joins TRBV4-1 to TRBJ1-1, with 8 bases that match TRBD1. V shed 4 bases and J 1 base; nucleotides not matched to a gene: 11. The CDR3 is 17 residues long. Germline V gene lookup returns CDR1 MGHRA and CDR2 YSYEKL. DNA for the CDR3: TGCGCCAGCAGCCCGAATGACAGGGGAGTCAGGAACACTGAAGCTTTCTTT. It encodes CASSPNDRGVRNTEAFF.

This clone was recorded once. V gene TRBV7-9 combines with J gene TRBJ2-1; 13 bases agree with TRBD2. V dropped 5 bases and J dropped 8; count of bases not matched to a gene: 12. The length of the CDR3 is 17 residues. The germline gives CDR1 SEHNR, CDR2 FQNEAQ (reference sequence). CDR3 amino acids: CASSPRLAGGNGDEQFF. In DNA, the CDR3 is TGTGCCAGCAGCCCACGACTAGCGGGAGGTAATGGCGATGAGCAGTTCTTC.

This chain connects TRBV7-9 to TRBJ2-1; 8 bases match TRBD2. V lost 2 bases, J lost 8 bases, and 8 bases stayed unmatched. Germline V gives CDR1 SEHNR, CDR2 FQNEAQ (reference sequence). The length of the CDR3 is 15 residues. DNA for the CDR3: TGTGCCAGCAGCTTACCGGGAGGGCCTTCCGATGAGCAGTTCTTC. Translating gives CASSLPGGPSDEQFF.

This clone has only one observation. V is TRBV19 and J is TRBJ1-6, with TRBD1 as a possible D gene (5 bases). CDR1 and CDR2 (germline): LNHDA, SQIVND (reference sequence). The CDR3 spans 15 residues. V lost 7 bases and J 6 bases, leaving 16 bases between the germline ends. The CDR3, as DNA: TGTGCCAGTAAAGTCGGTGGGGCAGCTAATTCACCCCTCCACTTT. Translating gives CASKVGGAANSPLHF.

The chain uses TRBV18 and TRBJ2-5; 7 bases agree with TRBD1. CDR3 length: 15 residues. Trimming removed 0 bases from V and 3 bases from J; junction bases left unmatched: 4. CDR1 KGHSH and CDR2 LQKENI come from the germline V gene. The CDR3 coding sequence is TGTGCCAGCTCACCACCCCAAGGGACAGAAGAGACCCAGTACTTC. It is translated as CASSPPQGTEETQYF.

This clone was seen only once. This chain connects TRBV5-4 to TRBJ2-3; 11 bases align to TRBD2. CDR1 is SGHNT and CDR2 is YYREEE in the germline V gene (reference sequence). Germline trimming cut 1 base from V and 3 bases from J; bases unmatched to any gene: 7. The length of the CDR3 is 17 residues. The CDR3 loop is CASSLYLAGGGTDTQYF. In nucleotides, the CDR3 is TGTGCCAGCAGCTTGTATCTAGCGGGAGGAGGTACAGATACGCAGTATTTT.

The J gene is TRBJ1-1, the V gene TRBV19, with TRBD1 matching 7 bases. CDR1 LNHDA and CDR2 SQIVND come from the germline V gene (reference sequence). V lost 7 bases and J lost 11; bases outside the gene matches: 7. CDR3 size: 11 residues. The DNA of the CDR3 is TGTGCCAGTACCTCAGACAGGGTGGCTTTCTTT. Protein: CASTSDRVAFF.

The chain couples TRBV19 to TRBJ2-1, with 9 nucleotides matching TRBD2. This CDR3 spans 17 amino acids. The J segment lost 6 bases and the V segment lost 0 bases, leaving 9 bases of the junction unmatched. Germline V lookup: CDR1 LNHDA, CDR2 SQIVND (reference sequence). The CDR3: CASSIDPPPLAGNEQFF. The CDR3 nucleotides are TGTGCCAGTAGTATAGATCCACCCCCACTAGCGGGCAATGAGCAGTTCTTC.

The chain links TRBV4-3 to TRBJ1-5; D remains unclear. The CDR3 contains 16 residues. The germline V gene has CDR1 LGHNA and CDR2 YSLEER. Deletions cut 0 bases from V and 5 bases from J, with 14 bases between. CDR3 residues: CASSQESGTSYQPQHF. Here the CDR3 DNA reads TGCGCCAGCAGCCAAGAGTCAGGAACCTCCTATCAGCCCCAGCATTTT.

The chain links TRBV5-4 to TRBJ2-5, with D possibly matching TRBD1 (6 bases). The CDR3 runs 14 residues. Trimming took off 4 bases at V and 1 base at J, with 11 bases between the two ends. The germline gives CDR1 SGHNT, CDR2 YYREEE (reference sequence). The CDR3 nucleotides are TGTGCCAGCAGCCCCGGGACATTCCAAGAGACCCAGTACTTC. Residues: CASSPGTFQETQYF.

The chain is built from TRBV27 and TRBJ1-3; tentatively, D is TRBD1 (6 bases). V was shortened by 6 bases and J by 0 bases, with 12 bases between the two germline ends. CDR3 length equals 15 residues. Germline-derived CDR1 and CDR2 are MNHEY and SMNVEV (reference sequence). This chain's CDR3 is CASSTTGYSGNTIYF. Written as DNA, the CDR3 is TGTGCCAGCAGCACGACAGGATACTCTGGAAACACCATATATTTT.

The rearrangement joins TRBV2 to TRBJ1-2; the match to TRBD1 covers 7 bases. The trim removed 6 bases at V and 8 bases at J, leaving 18 bases unmatched. In germline, CDR1 is SNHLY, CDR2 FYNNEI. The CDR3 has 16 residues. CDR3 nucleotides: TGTGCCAGCAGGACACCCTCCGAGGGACAGCATTCGGGCTACACCTTC. Its translation: CASRTPSEGQHSGYTF.

Only one count was recorded for this clone. The chain carries TRBV27 and TRBJ2-7; TRBD1 matches 10 bases. V trimming: 6 bases; J trimming: 4 bases; junction bases outside the gene matches: 3. The CDR3 is 13 amino acids. The germline V gene has CDR1 MNHEY and CDR2 SMNVEV (reference sequence). The CDR3 loop reads CASRWTGGYEQYF. CDR3 in DNA: TGTGCCAGCAGGTGGACAGGGGGTTACGAGCAGTACTTC.